The rows below give T cell receptor beta chains drawn from one sample of a study of T cell repertoires in cytomegalovirus infection. TCRdb re-called the reads with MiXCR, one entry per CDR3 protein. The sample gives hundreds of thousands of distinct CDR3 sequences, around 30% of which show up once; roughly 18% is in the top ten. These receptors lack a known antigen. Sample: cultured PBMCs, taken from culture after CMV antigen stimulation. The source is a human donor in good health (CMV status not recorded). Some clones in this sample may be carry-over from other donors' samples. Each CDR3 is given with its conserved first and last residue. The D gene is left open where the match is weak. Size values are once, few and many counts, or a class for expanded clones, and some rows have none.

j_call v_call clone_size d_call cdr3_aa cdr3_nt
TRBJ2-7 TRBV7-2 many - CASSFVGRGEQYF TGTGCCAGCAGCTTCGTCGGCAGGGGCGAGCAGTACTTC
TRBJ2-1 TRBV10-3 - - CAIRGPQNSNEQFF TGTGCCATCAGGGGACCCCAAAACTCCAATGAGCAGTTCTTC
TRBJ2-1 TRBV4-2 few TRBD1 CASSQDRGTGWNEQFF TGTGCCAGCAGCCAAGATAGGGGGACAGGGTGGAATGAGCAGTTCTTC
TRBJ2-7 TRBV4-3 - - CASSQDVGENEQYF TGCGCCAGCAGCCAAGATGTGGGGGAGAACGAGCAGTACTTC
TRBJ1-4 TRBV4-1 - - CASSQITGPRGKKLFF TGCGCCAGCAGCCAAATTACAGGGCCGAGGGGAAAAAAACTGTTTTTT
TRBJ2-1 TRBV12-3/TRBV12-4 many TRBD2 CASSLLGTSDEQFF TGTGCCAGCAGTTTATTAGGGACTAGCGATGAGCAGTTCTTC
TRBJ2-1 TRBV4-3 - TRBD2 CASSQVARLAGYNEQFF TGCGCCAGCAGCCAAGTCGCCCGACTAGCGGGGTACAATGAGCAGTTCTTC
TRBJ2-3 TRBV7-2 few - CASSRAGIPDTQYF TGTGCCAGCAGCCGTGCGGGGATCCCAGATACGCAGTATTTT
TRBJ1-1 TRBV7-6 few TRBD1 CASSLEGRDRVNTEAFF TGTGCCAGCAGCTTAGAAGGTAGGGACAGAGTGAACACTGAAGCTTTCTTT
TRBJ2-4 TRBV7-2 many TRBD1 CASSLLDRVDIQYF TGTGCCAGCAGCTTATTGGACAGGGTGGACATTCAGTACTTC
TRBJ2-2 TRBV4-1 - - CASSQVTDTGELFF TGCGCCAGCAGCCAAGTCACGGACACCGGGGAGCTGTTTTTT
TRBJ1-1 TRBV7-2 many - CASSLDTRYMNTEAFF TGTGCCAGCAGCTTAGACACCCGGTATATGAACACTGAAGCTTTCTTT
TRBJ2-1 TRBV15 once TRBD1 CATSSLIGTVTNEQFF TGTGCCACCAGCAGTCTCATTGGGACAGTAACCAATGAGCAGTTCTTC
TRBJ2-7 TRBV7-2 many - CASSPWTDSSYEQYF TGTGCCAGCAGCCCCTGGACAGATAGCTCCTACGAGCAGTACTTC
TRBJ1-5 TRBV18 - - CASSPIGGNQPQHF TGTGCCAGCTCACCAATTGGGGGCAATCAGCCCCAGCATTTT
TRBJ1-5 TRBV7-2 few TRBD1 CASSRFGQVEPQHF TGTGCCAGCAGCAGATTTGGACAGGTCGAGCCCCAGCATTTT
TRBJ2-4 TRBV3-1 - TRBD2 CASSSLAGGANIQYF TGTGCCAGCAGCTCACTAGCGGGAGGGGCAAACATTCAGTACTTC
TRBJ2-3 TRBV2 - - CASSEALRRDTQYF TGTGCCAGCAGTGAAGCGCTTCGGCGTGATACGCAGTATTTT
TRBJ2-2 TRBV24-1 - - CATSDSQSSRELFF TGTGCCACCAGTGATTCCCAGAGCTCCAGGGAGCTGTTTTTT
TRBJ2-1 TRBV24-1 few - CATSKPPYNEQFF TGTGCCACCAGTAAACCGCCCTACAATGAGCAGTTCTTC
TRBJ2-1 TRBV7-2 - - CASLTSSYNEQFF TGTGCCAGCCTTACGAGCTCCTACAATGAGCAGTTCTTC
TRBJ2-7 TRBV7-2 - - CASTRSAGPSYEQYF TGTGCCAGCACCCGATCGGCGGGGCCCTCCTACGAGCAGTACTTC
TRBJ1-6 TRBV5-1 few TRBD1 CASSFGTGGPPLHF TGCGCCAGCAGCTTTGGGACAGGGGGCCCACCCCTCCACTTT
TRBJ2-7 TRBV6-6 few - CASSYSRGNYEQYF TGTGCCAGCAGTTACTCGAGGGGCAACTACGAGCAGTACTTC
TRBJ1-4 TRBV7-9 once - CASSSGQNEPSTNEKLFF TGTGCCAGCAGCTCCGGACAGAATGAGCCTTCAACTAATGAAAAACTGTTTTTT